The 12 T cell receptor beta chains in this list originate from one sample, sequenced in a study of blood T cell repertoires in COVID-19 (dated by TCRdb to between 2020 and 2021). The method behind the library was the immunoSEQ multiplex PCR assay. Not all clones reach the TCRdb copy of this immuneACCESS table, which keeps in-frame sequences only. Checked studies attribute under half of the gap to unresolved V genes and leave the rest unexplained. This sample gives 120,000 to 150,000 clones in total; almost 90% of them show up just once. 1.5% of the sample comes from the top ten. Sequences were obtained from peripheral blood. Every receptor here comes from a woman in her fifties or sixties with acute or convalescent COVID-19.

V gene TRBV12-3 or TRBV12-4 combines with J gene TRBJ1-2, with TRBD1 matching over 7 bases. The V and J ends lost 6 bases and 2 bases, in that order; junction bases with no gene match: 3. CDR3 length: 13 amino acids. CDR3 amino acids: CASRTGSNYGYTF. The CDR3 region has the DNA TGTGCCAGCAGGACAGGGTCCAACTATGGCTACACCTTC.

The chain links TRBV27 to TRBJ1-5, with D maybe TRBD1 (5 bases). Germline CDR1 is MNHEY and CDR2 is SMNVEV (reference sequence). The CDR3 runs to 14 residues. Trimming cost V 4 bases and J 6 bases, with 13 bases left between them. CDR3 residues: CASSWSQGGQPQHF. CDR3 nucleotides: TGTGCCAGCAGTTGGTCCCAGGGAGGTCAGCCCCAGCATTTT.

The J gene is TRBJ2-2, the V gene TRBV2, with 8 bases aligning to TRBD1. J gave up 5 bases and V 6 bases, and 8 bases lay outside the gene matches. CDR3 length equals 15 residues. Germline V lookup: CDR1 SNHLY, CDR2 FYNNEI. CDR3 sequence: CASSPGGAETGELFF. The DNA of the CDR3 is TGTGCCAGCAGCCCAGGGGGCGCGGAGACCGGGGAGCTGTTTTTT.

The chain uses TRBV7-2 and TRBJ1-3; 7 bases align to TRBD1. J lost 2 bases, V lost 8 bases, and 3 bases had no gene match. Germline V CDR1 and CDR2: SGHTA, FQGNSA. The CDR3 loop spans 13 amino acids. The CDR3 nucleotides read TGTGCCAGCGGGACAGTCCCTGGAAACACCATATATTTT. This translates into CASGTVPGNTIYF.

V and J are TRBV30 and TRBJ1-1; TRBD1 matches at 9 bases. The CDR3 has 16 amino acids. Germline V gene data show CDR1 as GTSNPN and CDR2 as SVGIG (reference sequence). V was clipped by 3 bases and J by 1 base; unmatched bases: 9. The CDR3 DNA follows: TGTGCCTGGAGCGACCTCGGACAGGGGTGGAACACTGAAGCTTTCTTT. It yields the protein CAWSDLGQGWNTEAFF. Variable domain in full (rest from reference TRBV30 and TRBJ1-1): SQTIHQWPATLVQPVGSPLSLECTVEGTSNPNLYWYRQAAGRGLQLLFYSVGIGQISSEVPQNLSASRPQDRQFILSSKKLLLSDSGFYLCAWSDLGQGWNTEAFFGQGTRLTVV.

This chain joins TRBV30 and TRBJ1-4; 7 bases agree with TRBD1. V lost 2 bases and J lost 8; bases outside the gene matches: 5. Germline CDR1 GTSNPN, CDR2 SVGIG (reference sequence). The CDR3 runs 13 residues. CDR3 region: CAWSYRGGEKLFF. The CDR3 coding sequence is TGTGCCTGGAGTTACAGGGGAGGCGAAAAACTGTTTTTT.

This clone has a single count. V gene TRBV7-6 combines with J gene TRBJ2-1, with 11 bases fitting TRBD2. With 5 bases clipped from V and 8 bases from J, the junction kept 5 bases outside the gene matches. The CDR3 runs 14 residues. The germline gives CDR1 SGHVS, CDR2 FNYEAQ. The CDR3 is CASSQTSGVHEQFF. CDR3 coding DNA: TGTGCCAGCAGCCAGACTAGCGGGGTGCATGAGCAGTTCTTC.

The chain employs TRBV7-3 and TRBJ2-1; the match to TRBD1 covers 7 bases. V lost 4 bases, J lost 8 bases, and 11 bases stayed unmatched. Germline CDR1 reads SGHTA; CDR2 reads FQGTGA. This CDR3 region has 15 residues. DNA of the CDR3: TGTGCCAGCAGCTCCTTCAAGGGGGCTTGGGATGAGCAGTTCTTC. Protein sequence: CASSSFKGAWDEQFF.

The gene calls are TRBV13 and TRBJ1-2; TRBD1 matches 7 bases. The V segment lost 6 bases and the J segment 0 bases; nucleotides outside the gene matches: 16. Germline assignment: CDR1 PRHDT and CDR2 FYEKMQ (reference sequence). This CDR3 is built from 18 residues. This CDR3 is CASSKRQGQTPANYGYTF. CDR3 in DNA: TGTGCCAGCAGTAAAAGACAGGGACAAACCCCCGCTAACTATGGCTACACCTTC.

The count of this clone is one. The CDR3 nucleotides read TGTGCCAGCAGCTTGGTGATCGGGGGGGCCGGCACAGATACGCAGTATTTT. Translated, it gives CASSLVIGGAGTDTQYF. This chain links TRBV5-4 with TRBJ2-3; TRBD2 aligns across 8 bases. The CDR3 has 17 amino acids. With 0 bases clipped from V and 1 base from J, the junction kept 7 bases outside the gene matches. CDR1 is SGHNT, CDR2 YYREEE, per germline (reference sequence).

The J gene is TRBJ1-5, the V gene TRBV28; the D gene is possibly TRBD1 (6 bases). The CDR3 is made up of 14 amino acids. Germline V gives CDR1 MDHEN, CDR2 SYDVKM. Trimming left V 4 bases short and J 5 bases short, with 12 bases between. The CDR3 DNA is TGTGCCAGCAGTTCCCGGAAGGGGGATCAGCCCCAGCATTTT. It is translated as CASSSRKGDQPQHF.

The genes are TRBV19 and TRBJ2-1; 9 bases line up with TRBD1. With V trimmed by 7 bases and J by 5 bases, 6 bases remained unmatched. CDR3 length: 14 residues. Germline CDR1 reads LNHDA; CDR2 reads SQIVND (reference sequence). DNA for the CDR3: TGTGCCAGTACCGACAGGGGGATCGACAATGAGCAGTTCTTC. Protein: CASTDRGIDNEQFF.